Below are 23 T cell receptor beta chains sequenced from a single sample in a study of CXCR3-negative and CXCR3-positive naive CD8 T cells. UMI-labeled 5' RACE yielded the TRB cDNA libraries. TCRdb re-called the 5' RACE reads and gives one entry per CDR3 protein, without DNA. The data include around 140,000 distinct CDR3 sequences; the top ten clones carry about 0.48%. Sequences were obtained from naive CXCR3- CD8+ T cells from blood. The sample's subset: CD45RO-CCR7+CD27+CD95- naive CD8+ T cells lacking CXCR3 (TNR3-). The receptors were gathered from a human donor in good health. Some clones in this sample may be carry-over from other donors' samples.

This sequence joins TRBV4-1 and TRBJ2-2. Germline V gene sequence: CDR1 MGHRA, CDR2 YSYEKL. This CDR3 has 16 amino acids. The CDR3 here is CASSQGEGFFTGELFF.

The chain is built from TRBV6-2 or TRBV6-3 and TRBJ1-1; TCRdb reports TRBD1, a call that lacks DNA to check it against. Germline values: CDR1 MNHEY, CDR2 SVGEGT. The CDR3 sequence is 13 residues long. CDR3 in amino acids: CASSTGGELEAFF.

The chain links TRBV27 to TRBJ2-2; checking the TCRdb D call of TRBD1 is not possible without DNA. The CDR3 totals 13 residues. Germline V CDR1 and CDR2: MNHEY, SMNVEV (reference sequence). CDR3 sequence reads: CASNGQGVGELFF.

The chain recombines TRBV29-1 with TRBJ2-1. The length of the CDR3 is 13 residues. The germline V gene encodes CDR1 SQVTM and CDR2 ANQGSEA. Here the CDR3 reads CSVVGSSYNEQFF.

V usage is TRBV4-1 and J usage is TRBJ2-5; TCRdb proposes TRBD2, but this gene call is untestable without DNA. From germline, CDR1 is MGHRA and CDR2 YSYEKL. The CDR3 consists of 15 residues. The CDR3 protein is CASSQEGRVWETQYF.

The genes are TRBV5-1 and TRBJ2-7. The germline CDR1 and CDR2 sequences are SGHRS and YFSETQ. This CDR3 comprises 15 residues. The CDR3 is CASSQPDVLGYEQYF.

The chain combines TRBV11-2 with TRBJ2-1; the D call from TCRdb, TRBD1, cannot be confirmed without DNA. Germline CDR1 is SGHAT and CDR2 is FQNNGV. The CDR3 runs 15 residues. CDR3 region: CASSLAWGFDNEQFF.

The chain recombines TRBV10-3 with TRBJ2-5; TCRdb picks TRBD1, but there is no DNA to check that call. Germline CDR1 reads ENHRY; CDR2 reads SYGVKD. CDR3 length: 17 residues. The CDR3 loop is CAIRTTLEGDLQETQYF.

This chain joins TRBV2 and TRBJ1-2; lacking DNA, the TRBD1 call made by TCRdb goes unchecked. The CDR3 totals 14 residues. CDR1 SNHLY and CDR2 FYNNEI come from the germline V gene. CDR3 loop: CAILGHLPNYGYTF.

The chain uses TRBV20-1 and TRBJ1-3. The CDR3 extends over 12 amino acids. The V gene's germline CDR1 is DFQATT and CDR2 SNEGSKA (reference sequence). CDR3 loop: CSARSSGNTIYF.

This chain's CDR3 is CSVAPGQANTEAFF. This chain links TRBV29-1 with TRBJ1-1; TCRdb designates TRBD1, a call that cannot be tested without DNA. In germline, CDR1 is SQVTM, CDR2 ANQGSEA. CDR3 length equals 14 residues.

This chain uses TRBV7-2 with TRBJ1-2; without DNA, the TCRdb call of TRBD1 cannot be checked. The CDR3 contains 12 residues. The V gene's germline CDR1 is SGHTA and CDR2 FQGNSA. CDR3 region: CASSLGDYGYTF.

The chain links TRBV12-3 or TRBV12-4 to TRBJ2-3; TCRdb designates TRBD1, a call that cannot be tested without DNA. There are 16 residues in the CDR3. The CDR3: CASSQTTTGSTDTQYF.

The chain is built from TRBV10-3 and TRBJ2-7; TCRdb outputs TRBD2, but without DNA this stays unchecked. CDR1 ENHRY and CDR2 SYGVKD come from the germline V gene. This CDR3 has 15 residues. CDR3 protein: CAISEPGFGTEEQYF.

This rearrangement joins TRBV11-2 to TRBJ2-1; there is no DNA to check the TCRdb D call of TRBD1. The CDR3 runs 14 residues. Germline assignment: CDR1 SGHAT and CDR2 FQNNGV. The CDR3 reads CASSYPGQYNEQFF.

The chain couples TRBV4-3 to TRBJ2-3. Germline CDR1 is LGHNA and CDR2 is YSLEER. CDR3 size: 14 residues. The CDR3 loop is CASSPKVSANTQYF.

The chain uses TRBV7-9 and TRBJ2-1. Germline CDR1 SEHNR, CDR2 FQNEAQ (reference sequence). The CDR3 consists of 14 residues. The CDR3 loop reads CASSDGSSYNEQFF. The variable domain in full, completed from reference TRBV7-9 and TRBJ2-1, reads DTGVSQNPRHKITKRGQNVTFRCDPISEHNRLYWYRQTLGQGPEFLTYFQNEAQLEKSRLLSDRFSAERPKGSFSTLEIQRTEQGDSAMYLCASSDGSSYNEQFFGPGTRLTVL.

CDR3 residues: CASSIRYGYNEQFF. The chain links TRBV19 to TRBJ2-1. The CDR3 is made up of 14 amino acids. The germline CDR1 and CDR2 sequences are LNHDA and SQIVND (reference sequence).

CDR3 sequence reads: CSVDGGADLYQETQYF. This rearrangement joins TRBV29-1 to TRBJ2-5; TCRdb gives TRBD1 as the D gene, but with no DNA this cannot be confirmed. This CDR3 region has 16 residues. The germline V gene encodes CDR1 SQVTM and CDR2 ANQGSEA.

The chain links TRBV12-3 or TRBV12-4 to TRBJ2-1; TCRdb picks TRBD2, but there is no DNA to check that call. The length of the CDR3 is 15 residues. The CDR3 protein is CASSPRTSGWDEQSF.

The chain is built from TRBV10-3 and TRBJ2-7. The CDR3 runs to 11 residues. From germline, CDR1 is ENHRY and CDR2 SYGVKD. Here the CDR3 reads CAISISYEQYF.

This chain uses TRBV5-1 with TRBJ2-1. CDR1 and CDR2 from the germline V gene are SGHRS and YFSETQ. The CDR3 totals 12 residues. The CDR3 reads CASSPYYNEQFF.

CDR3 in amino acids: CSVARDRATEAFF. V and J are TRBV29-1 and TRBJ1-1; the D call from TCRdb, TRBD1, cannot be confirmed without DNA. CDR1 and CDR2 from the germline V gene are SQVTM and ANQGSEA. The CDR3 runs 13 residues. Full variable domain (missing parts from reference TRBV29-1 and TRBJ1-1): SAVISQKPSRDICQRGTSLTIQCQVDSQVTMMFWYRQQPGQSLTLIATANQGSEATYESGFVIDKFPISRPNLTFSTLTVSNMSPEDSSIYLCSVARDRATEAFFGQGTRLTVV.